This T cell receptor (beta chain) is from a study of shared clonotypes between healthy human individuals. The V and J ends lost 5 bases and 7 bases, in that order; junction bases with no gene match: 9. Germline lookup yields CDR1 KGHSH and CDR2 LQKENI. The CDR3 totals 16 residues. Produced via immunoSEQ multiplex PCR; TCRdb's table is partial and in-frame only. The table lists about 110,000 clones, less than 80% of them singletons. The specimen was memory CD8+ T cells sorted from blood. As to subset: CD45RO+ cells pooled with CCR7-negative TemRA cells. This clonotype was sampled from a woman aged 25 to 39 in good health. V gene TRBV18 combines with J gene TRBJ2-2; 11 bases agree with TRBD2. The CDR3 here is CASSEITSGSNGELFF. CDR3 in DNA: TGTGCCAGCTCAGAAATCACTAGCGGGAGTAACGGGGAGCTGTTTTTT.